The rows below give T cell receptor beta chains drawn from one sample of a study of blood T cell repertoires in COVID-19. TCRdb keeps only in-frame clones here, not all; method: immunoSEQ multiplex PCR. The sample yields about 20,000 clones, 91% seen once. The specimen was peripheral blood. These receptor sequences come from a human donor in a cohort sampled during active COVID-19. The CDR3 runs from the conserved cysteine through the conserved F or W. The D gene is left open where the match is weak. Clone size appears in some rows only: once, few, many, or a class for an expanded clone.

j_gene | abundance | d_gene | v_gene | CDR3aa | CDR3nt
TRBJ1-5 | once | TRBD1 | TRBV5-1 | CASSLEGQDNQPQHF | TGCGCCAGCAGCTTAGAGGGACAGGACAATCAGCCCCAGCATTTT
TRBJ2-5 | few | . | TRBV7-2 | CASSLTLLAAKGTQYF | TGTGCCAGCAGCCTGACTCTACTAGCCGCAAAAGGGACCCAGTACTTC
TRBJ2-5 | . | . | TRBV4-3 | CASSQDRVRGRETQYF | TGCGCCAGCAGCCAAGATCGTGTCCGGGGAAGGGAGACCCAGTACTTC
TRBJ2-7 | . | . | TRBV3-1/TRBV3-2 | CASSPAGSGPYYEQYF | TGTGCCAGCAGCCCCGCCGGTAGCGGACCTTACTACGAGCAGTACTTC
TRBJ2-7 | . | . | TRBV18 | CASSSSRLAYEQYF | TGTGCCAGCTCCTCGAGTAGACTTGCCTACGAGCAGTACTTC
TRBJ2-7 | . | . | TRBV9 | CASSVDPGISYEQYF | TGTGCCAGCAGCGTAGACCCAGGAATCTCCTACGAGCAGTACTTC
TRBJ1-4 | . | . | TRBV6-5 | CASSYSQGIEKLFF | TGTGCCAGCAGTTACTCACAGGGCATTGAAAAACTGTTTTTT
TRBJ1-2 | once | TRBD1 | TRBV18 | CASSPSDRAARGYTF | TGTGCCAGCTCACCGTCGGACAGGGCGGCGCGTGGCTACACCTTC
TRBJ2-7 | once | TRBD2 | TRBV29-1 | CSVRGLAGPKGYEQYF | TGCAGCGTTCGGGGACTAGCGGGTCCCAAAGGCTACGAGCAGTACTTC
TRBJ1-1 | . | TRBD1 | TRBV10-2 | CASSDTGVYEAFF | TGCGCCAGCAGTGACACAGGGGTTTACGAAGCTTTCTTT
TRBJ1-2 | . | TRBD1 | TRBV4-2 | CASSQDDRGFLHYGYTF | TGTGCCAGCAGCCAAGATGACAGGGGGTTCCTCCACTATGGCTACACCTTC
TRBJ2-7 | . | . | TRBV10-3 | CATRTASYEQYF | TGTGCCACCCGGACAGCATCCTACGAGCAGTACTTC
TRBJ1-1 | . | TRBD1 | TRBV25-1 | CASTRTGLEAFF | TGTGCCAGCACTAGGACAGGCCTTGAAGCTTTCTTT
TRBJ1-1 | . | . | TRBV19 | CASSRLGRGLMNTEAFF | TGTGCCAGTAGTAGATTAGGACGGGGACTAATGAACACTGAAGCTTTCTTT
TRBJ1-2 | . | . | TRBV28 | CASSPDNGKYGYTF | TGTGCCAGCAGCCCCGATAACGGGAAGTATGGCTACACCTTC
TRBJ2-2 | . | . | TRBV4-2 | CASSQDWTPSYTGELFF | TGTGCCAGCAGCCAAGATTGGACACCCTCCTACACCGGGGAGCTGTTTTTT
TRBJ2-5 | . | . | TRBV18 | CASSPVLQETQYF | TGTGCCAGCTCACCAGTACTTCAAGAGACCCAGTACTTC
TRBJ2-5 | . | TRBD2 | TRBV7-3 | CASSSMGSGGETQYF | TGTGCCAGCAGCTCAATGGGTAGCGGGGGAGAGACCCAGTACTTC
TRBJ2-7 | . | . | TRBV5-6 | CASSSREQGFYEQYF | TGTGCCAGCAGCTCCCGAGAACAGGGTTTCTACGAGCAGTACTTC
TRBJ2-2 | . | . | TRBV10-1 | CASSEGGGSGELFF | TGCGCCAGCAGTGAGGGGGGAGGATCCGGGGAGCTGTTTTTT
TRBJ2-1 | . | TRBD2 | TRBV18 | CASSPFLGLGDYNEQFF | TGTGCCAGCTCGCCATTCCTAGGACTAGGGGACTACAATGAGCAGTTCTTC
TRBJ2-1 | . | . | TRBV5-1 | CASSLSQASYNEQFF | TGCGCCAGCAGCTTGTCACAGGCAAGTTACAATGAGCAGTTCTTC
TRBJ2-2 | . | . | TRBV28 | CASSLFAGPNGELFF | TGTGCCAGCAGTTTGTTCGCGGGTCCTAACGGGGAGCTGTTTTTT
TRBJ2-7 | few | . | TRBV5-5 | CASSPADYEQYF | TGTGCCAGCAGCCCTGCGGACTACGAGCAGTACTTC
TRBJ2-5 | . | TRBD1 | TRBV19 | CASRLTGEETQYF | TGTGCCAGTAGACTAACAGGGGAAGAGACCCAGTACTTC
TRBJ2-1 | . | TRBD1 | TRBV6-2/TRBV6-3 | CASSYRPGQLKNEQFF | TGTGCCAGCAGTTACCGTCCGGGACAGCTAAAGAATGAGCAGTTCTTC
TRBJ2-7 | . | TRBD1 | TRBV5-1 | CASSFQGAIPYEQYF | TGCGCCAGCAGCTTCCAGGGGGCGATTCCCTACGAGCAGTACTTC